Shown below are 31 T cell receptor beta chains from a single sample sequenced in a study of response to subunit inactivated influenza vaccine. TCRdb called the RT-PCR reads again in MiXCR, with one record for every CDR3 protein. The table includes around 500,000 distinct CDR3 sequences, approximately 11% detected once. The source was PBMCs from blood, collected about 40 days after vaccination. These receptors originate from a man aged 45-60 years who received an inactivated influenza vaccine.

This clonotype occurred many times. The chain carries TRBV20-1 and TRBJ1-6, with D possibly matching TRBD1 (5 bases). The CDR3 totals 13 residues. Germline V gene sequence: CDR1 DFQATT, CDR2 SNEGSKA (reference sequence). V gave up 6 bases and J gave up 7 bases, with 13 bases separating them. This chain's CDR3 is CSALRGRNSPLHF. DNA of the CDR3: TGCAGTGCCCTGAGGGGCAGAAATTCACCCCTCCACTTT.

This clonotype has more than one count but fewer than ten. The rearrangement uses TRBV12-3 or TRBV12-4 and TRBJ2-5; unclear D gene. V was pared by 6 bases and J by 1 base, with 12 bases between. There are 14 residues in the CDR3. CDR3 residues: CASRGVGAQETQYF. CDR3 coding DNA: TGTGCCAGCAGAGGAGTCGGAGCCCAAGAGACCCAGTACTTC.

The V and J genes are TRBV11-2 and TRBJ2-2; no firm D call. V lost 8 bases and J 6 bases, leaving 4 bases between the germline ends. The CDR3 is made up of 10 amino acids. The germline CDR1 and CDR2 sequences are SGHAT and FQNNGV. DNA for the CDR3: TGTGCCAGCGGCCCCGGGGAGCTGTTTTTT. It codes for CASGPGELFF. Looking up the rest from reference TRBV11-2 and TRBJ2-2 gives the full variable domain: EAGVAQSPRYKIIEKRQSVAFWCNPISGHATLYWYQQILGQGPKLLIQFQNNGVVDDSQLPKDRFSAERLKGVDSTLKIQPAKLEDSAVYLCASGPGELFFGEGSRLTVL.

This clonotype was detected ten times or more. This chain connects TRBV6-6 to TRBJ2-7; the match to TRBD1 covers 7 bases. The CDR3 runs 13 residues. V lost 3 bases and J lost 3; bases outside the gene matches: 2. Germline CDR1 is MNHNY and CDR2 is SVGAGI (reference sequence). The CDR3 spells CASSYGQVYEQYF. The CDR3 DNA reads TGTGCCAGCAGTTATGGACAGGTCTACGAGCAGTACTTC.

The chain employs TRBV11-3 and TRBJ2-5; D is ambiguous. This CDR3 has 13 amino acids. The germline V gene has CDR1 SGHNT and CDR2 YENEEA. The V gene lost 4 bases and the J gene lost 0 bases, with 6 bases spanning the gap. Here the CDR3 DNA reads TGTGCCAGCAGCTACAGAGACCAAGAGACCCAGTACTTC. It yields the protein CASSYRDQETQYF.

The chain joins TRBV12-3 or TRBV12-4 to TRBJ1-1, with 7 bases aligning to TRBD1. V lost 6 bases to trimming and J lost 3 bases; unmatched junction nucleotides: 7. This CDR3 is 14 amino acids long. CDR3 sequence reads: CASSLQGRDTEAFF. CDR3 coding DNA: TGTGCCAGCAGCCTACAGGGGCGGGACACTGAAGCTTTCTTT.

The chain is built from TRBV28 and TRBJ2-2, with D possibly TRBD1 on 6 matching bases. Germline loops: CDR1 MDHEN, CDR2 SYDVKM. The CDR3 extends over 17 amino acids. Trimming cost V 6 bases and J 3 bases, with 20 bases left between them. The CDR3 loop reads CASREDSDRSYTGELFF. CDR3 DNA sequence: TGTGCCAGCAGGGAGGATTCAGACAGGTCCTACACCGGGGAGCTGTTTTTT.

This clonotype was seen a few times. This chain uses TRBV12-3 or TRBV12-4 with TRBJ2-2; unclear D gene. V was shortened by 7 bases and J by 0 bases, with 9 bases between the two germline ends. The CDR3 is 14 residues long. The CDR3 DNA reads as TGTGCCAGCACCCCGGAGTCGAACACCGGGGAGCTGTTTTTT. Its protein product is CASTPESNTGELFF.

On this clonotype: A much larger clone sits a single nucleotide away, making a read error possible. CDR3 residues: CASSSRLVSYNEQFF. CDR3 nucleotide sequence: TGTGCCAGCAGTTCGAGACTAGTGAGCTACAATGAGCAGTTCTTC. The chain couples TRBV28 to TRBJ2-1, with a possible D match to TRBD2 (6 bases). The CDR3 spans 15 residues. The V and J ends lost 4 bases and 3 bases respectively, with 13 bases between them. The germline CDR1 and CDR2 sequences are MDHEN and SYDVKM.

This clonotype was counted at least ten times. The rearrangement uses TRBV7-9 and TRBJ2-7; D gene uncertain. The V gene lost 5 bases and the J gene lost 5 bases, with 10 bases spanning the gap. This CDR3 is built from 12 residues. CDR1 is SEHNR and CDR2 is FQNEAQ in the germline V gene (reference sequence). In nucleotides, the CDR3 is TGTGCCAGCAGCGCTGATTCCGACGAGCAGTACTTC. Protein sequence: CASSADSDEQYF.

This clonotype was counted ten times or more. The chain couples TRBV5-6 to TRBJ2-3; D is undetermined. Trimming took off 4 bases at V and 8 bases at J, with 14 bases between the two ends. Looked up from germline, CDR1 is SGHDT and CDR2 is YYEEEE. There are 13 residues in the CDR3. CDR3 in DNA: TGTGCCAGCAGCCGCCGACAACGAGCTACGCAGTATTTT. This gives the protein CASSRRQRATQYF. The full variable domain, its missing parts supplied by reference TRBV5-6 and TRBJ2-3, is DAGVTQSPTHLIKTRGQQVTLRCSPKSGHDTVSWYQQALGQGPQFIFQYYEEEERQRGNFPDRFSGHQFPNYSSELNVNALLLGDSALYLCASSRRQRATQYFGPGTRLTVL.

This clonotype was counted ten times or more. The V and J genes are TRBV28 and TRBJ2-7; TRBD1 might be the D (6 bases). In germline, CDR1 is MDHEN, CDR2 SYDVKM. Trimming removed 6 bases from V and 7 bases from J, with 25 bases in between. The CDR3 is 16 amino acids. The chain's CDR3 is CASSSPQGAHEGEQYF. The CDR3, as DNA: TGTGCCAGCAGCTCCCCACAGGGTGCACACGAGGGAGAGCAGTACTTC.

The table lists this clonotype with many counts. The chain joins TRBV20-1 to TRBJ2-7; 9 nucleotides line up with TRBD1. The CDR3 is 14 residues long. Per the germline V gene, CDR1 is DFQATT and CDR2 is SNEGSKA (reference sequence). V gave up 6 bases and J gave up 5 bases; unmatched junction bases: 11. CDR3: CSAPHETGGHEQYF. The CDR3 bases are TGCAGTGCCCCGCACGAGACAGGGGGTCACGAGCAGTACTTC.

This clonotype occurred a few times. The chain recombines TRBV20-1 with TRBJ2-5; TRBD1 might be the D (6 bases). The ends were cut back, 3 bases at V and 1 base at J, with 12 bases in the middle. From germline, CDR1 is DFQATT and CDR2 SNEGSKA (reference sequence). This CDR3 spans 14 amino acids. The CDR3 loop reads CSASPTGLQETQYF. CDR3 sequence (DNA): TGCAGTGCTAGCCCAACAGGGCTCCAAGAGACCCAGTACTTC.

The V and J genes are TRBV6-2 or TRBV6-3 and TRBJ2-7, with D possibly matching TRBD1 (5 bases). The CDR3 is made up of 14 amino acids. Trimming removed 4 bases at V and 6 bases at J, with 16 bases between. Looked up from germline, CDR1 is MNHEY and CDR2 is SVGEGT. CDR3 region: CASSLQVSTSEQYF. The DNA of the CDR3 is TGTGCCAGCAGTTTACAGGTATCTACGTCCGAGCAGTACTTC.

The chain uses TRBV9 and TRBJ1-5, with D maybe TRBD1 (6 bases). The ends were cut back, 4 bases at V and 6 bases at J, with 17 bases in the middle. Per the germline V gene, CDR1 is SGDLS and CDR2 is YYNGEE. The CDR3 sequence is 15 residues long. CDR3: CASSTKGDIFQPQHF. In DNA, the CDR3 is TGTGCCAGCAGCACCAAGGGGGACATATTTCAGCCCCAGCATTTT.

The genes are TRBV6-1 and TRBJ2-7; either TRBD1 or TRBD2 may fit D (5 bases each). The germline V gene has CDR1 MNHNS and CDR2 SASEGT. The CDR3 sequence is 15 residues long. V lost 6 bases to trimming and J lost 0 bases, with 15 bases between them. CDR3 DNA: TGTGCCAGCAGCCCCGTTCGGGGCAACTCCTACGAGCAGTACTTC. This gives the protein CASSPVRGNSYEQYF.

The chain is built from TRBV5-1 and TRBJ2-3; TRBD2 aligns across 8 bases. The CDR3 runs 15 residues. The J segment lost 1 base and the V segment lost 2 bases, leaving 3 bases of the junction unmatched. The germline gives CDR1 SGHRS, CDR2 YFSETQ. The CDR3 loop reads CASSLQTSGTDTQYF. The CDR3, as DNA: TGCGCCAGCAGCTTACAGACTAGCGGCACAGATACGCAGTATTTT.

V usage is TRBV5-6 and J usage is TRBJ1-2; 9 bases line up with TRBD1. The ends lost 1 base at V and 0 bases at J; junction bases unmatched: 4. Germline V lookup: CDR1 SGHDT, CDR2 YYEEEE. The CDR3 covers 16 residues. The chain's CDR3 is CASSLYWDRANYGYTF. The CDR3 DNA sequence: TGTGCCAGCAGCTTGTATTGGGACAGGGCTAACTATGGCTACACCTTC.

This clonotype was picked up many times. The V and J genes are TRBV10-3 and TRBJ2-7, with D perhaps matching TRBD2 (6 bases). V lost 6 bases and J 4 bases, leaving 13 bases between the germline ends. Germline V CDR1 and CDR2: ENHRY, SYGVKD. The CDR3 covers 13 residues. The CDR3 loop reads CAIRRDSVYEQYF. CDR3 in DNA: TGTGCCATCAGAAGGGACTCCGTATACGAGCAGTACTTC.

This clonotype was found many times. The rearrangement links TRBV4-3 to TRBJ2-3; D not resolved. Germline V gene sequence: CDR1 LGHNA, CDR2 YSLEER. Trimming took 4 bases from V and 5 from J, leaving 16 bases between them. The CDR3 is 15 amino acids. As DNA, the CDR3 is TGCGCCAGCAGCCCATCCGGGCTCCCCCAAGATACGCAGTATTTT. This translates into CASSPSGLPQDTQYF.

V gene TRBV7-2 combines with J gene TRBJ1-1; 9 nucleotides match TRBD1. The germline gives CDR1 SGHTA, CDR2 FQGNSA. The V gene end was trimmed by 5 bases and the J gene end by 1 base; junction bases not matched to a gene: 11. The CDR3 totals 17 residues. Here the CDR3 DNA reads TGTGCCAGCAGCCCGGAGAGGACAGGGGTGACGAACACTGAAGCTTTCTTT. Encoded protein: CASSPERTGVTNTEAFF.

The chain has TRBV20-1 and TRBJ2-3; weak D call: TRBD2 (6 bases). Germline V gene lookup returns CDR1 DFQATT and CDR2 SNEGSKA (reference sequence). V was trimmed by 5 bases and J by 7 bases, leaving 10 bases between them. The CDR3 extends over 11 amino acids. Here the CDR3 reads CSAHGGNTQYF. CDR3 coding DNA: TGCAGTGCTCACGGGGGTAATACGCAGTATTTT.

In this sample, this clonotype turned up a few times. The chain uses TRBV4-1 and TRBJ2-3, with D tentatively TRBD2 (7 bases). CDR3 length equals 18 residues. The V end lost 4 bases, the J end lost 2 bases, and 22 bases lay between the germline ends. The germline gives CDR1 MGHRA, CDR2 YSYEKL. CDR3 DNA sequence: TGCGCCAGCAGCCCCAGGGAGGGGCGGGGGCCAATCACAGATACGCAGTATTTT. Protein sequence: CASSPREGRGPITDTQYF.

CDR3: CASSEGRDTGELFF. The DNA of the CDR3 is TGTGCCAGCAGTGAGGGACGAGACACCGGGGAGCTGTTTTTT. The chain couples TRBV6-2 or TRBV6-3 to TRBJ2-2; D possibly matches TRBD1 or TRBD2 (5 bases each). Germline values: CDR1 MNHEY, CDR2 SVGEGT. The CDR3 has 14 residues. Trimming removed 5 bases at V and 3 bases at J, with 10 bases between.

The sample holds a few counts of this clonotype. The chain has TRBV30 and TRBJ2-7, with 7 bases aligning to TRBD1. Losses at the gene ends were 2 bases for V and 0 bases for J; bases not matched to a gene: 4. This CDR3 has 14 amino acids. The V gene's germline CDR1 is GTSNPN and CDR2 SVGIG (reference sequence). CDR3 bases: TGTGCCTGGAGTCCAGGGGGTCTCTCCTACGAGCAGTACTTC. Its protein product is CAWSPGGLSYEQYF.

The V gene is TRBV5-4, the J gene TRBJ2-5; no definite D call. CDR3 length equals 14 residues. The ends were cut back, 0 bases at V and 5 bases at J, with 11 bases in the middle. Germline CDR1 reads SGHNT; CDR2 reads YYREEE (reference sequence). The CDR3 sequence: CASSLAGPAETQYF. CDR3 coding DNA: TGTGCCAGCAGCTTGGCTGGTCCGGCGGAGACCCAGTACTTC.

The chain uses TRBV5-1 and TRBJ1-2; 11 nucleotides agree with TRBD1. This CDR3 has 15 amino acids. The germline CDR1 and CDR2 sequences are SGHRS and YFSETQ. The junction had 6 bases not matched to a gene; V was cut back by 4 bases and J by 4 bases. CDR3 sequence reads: CASSATDRGPYGYTF. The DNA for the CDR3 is TGCGCCAGCAGCGCAACGGACAGGGGGCCCTATGGCTACACCTTC. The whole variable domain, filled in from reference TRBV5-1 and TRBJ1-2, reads KAGVTQTPRYLIKTRGQQVTLSCSPISGHRSVSWYQQTPGQGLQFLFEYFSETQRNKGNFPGRFSGRQFSNSRSEMNVSTLELGDSALYLCASSATDRGPYGYTFGSGTRLTVV.

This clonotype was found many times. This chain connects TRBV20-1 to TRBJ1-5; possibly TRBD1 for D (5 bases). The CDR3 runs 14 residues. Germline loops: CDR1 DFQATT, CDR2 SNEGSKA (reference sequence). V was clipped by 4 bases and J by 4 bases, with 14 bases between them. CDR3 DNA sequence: TGCAGTGCTACCGTGGGGGGTGGGAATCAGCCCCAGCATTTT. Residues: CSATVGGGNQPQHF.

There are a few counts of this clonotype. CDR3 nucleotides: TGTGCCACCAGTAAAGAGGGGACAGGGGTGGGGGAGCAGTTCTTC. Residues: CATSKEGTGVGEQFF. V gene TRBV24-1 combines with J gene TRBJ2-1; the match to TRBD1 covers 10 bases. Germline V gene data show CDR1 as KGHDR and CDR2 as SFDVKD. V dropped 6 bases and J dropped 10; count of bases not matched to a gene: 11. The CDR3 spans 15 residues.

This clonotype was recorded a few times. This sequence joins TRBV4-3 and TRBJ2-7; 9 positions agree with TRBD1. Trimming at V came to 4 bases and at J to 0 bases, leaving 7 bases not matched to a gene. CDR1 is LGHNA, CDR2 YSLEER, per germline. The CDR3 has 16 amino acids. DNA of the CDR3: TGCGCCAGCAGCCGCGATTCGGACAGGGGCTCCTACGAGCAGTACTTC. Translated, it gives CASSRDSDRGSYEQYF.